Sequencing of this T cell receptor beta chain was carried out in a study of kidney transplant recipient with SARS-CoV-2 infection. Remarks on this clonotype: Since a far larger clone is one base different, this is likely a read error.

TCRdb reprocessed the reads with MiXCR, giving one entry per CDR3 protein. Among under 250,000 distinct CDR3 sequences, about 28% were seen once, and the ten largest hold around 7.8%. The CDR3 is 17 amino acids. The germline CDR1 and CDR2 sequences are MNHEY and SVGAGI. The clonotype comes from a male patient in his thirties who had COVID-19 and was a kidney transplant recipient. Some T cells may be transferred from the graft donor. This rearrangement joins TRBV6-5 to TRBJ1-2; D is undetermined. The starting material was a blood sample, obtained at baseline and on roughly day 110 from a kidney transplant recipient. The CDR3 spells CAGSIREGGRKTYGYTF. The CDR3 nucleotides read TGTGCCGGCAGTATCCGCGAAGGTGGGAGAAAGACCTATGGCTACACCTTC.